This T cell receptor (beta chain) was retrieved from a study of control samples from healthy donors and cancer patients. This clone was seen just once. Deletions cut 0 bases from V and 1 base from J, with 6 bases between. The V gene's germline CDR1 is MNHNY and CDR2 SVGAGI (reference sequence). The CDR3 sequence is 14 residues long. Assay used: immunoSEQ multiplex PCR; TCRdb lists only in-frame clones, some missing. The data show more than 70,000 clones, about nine tenths seen once. This TCR derives from a man between 60 and 75 years old with lung cancer. The chain carries TRBV6-6 and TRBJ1-1, with a possible D match to TRBD1 (5 bases). The sequencing input was PBMCs. CDR3 in DNA: TGTGCCAGCAGTTACTCGCAGGGGAACACTGAAGCTTTCTTT. As protein: CASSYSQGNTEAFF.